This record concerns one T cell receptor beta chain sequence. Its target is not known. The record originates from a study of blood T cells in healthy people across ages. Study outcomes and limitations: Long-lived donors carried more naive CD4+ cells and greater diversity than aged donors.

Caucasian individuals from Russia who were healthy and aged roughly 6 to 100 acted as donors. A second PCR of roughly 7 to 11 cycles used a sample-barcoded 5' primer and a J-beta primer mix. From the 5' RACE reads, TCRdb called clonotypes with MiXCR, one entry per CDR3 protein. Of approximately 770,000 distinct CDR3 sequences listed, roughly 64% were seen once; the top ten hold over 20%. What was sequenced was blood. This receptor was identified in a man between 25 and 39 years old in good health.

The CDR3 DNA follows: TGTGCCAGCATCCGACAGGGTATGACAGATACGCAGTATTTT. Its protein product is CASIRQGMTDTQYF. The V call is TRBV7-9, the J call TRBJ2-3; TRBD1 aligns across 7 bases. Germline V CDR1 and CDR2: SEHNR, FQNEAQ (reference sequence). This CDR3 contains 14 residues. With V trimmed by 7 bases and J by 3 bases, 7 bases remained unmatched.